The rows below give T cell receptor beta chains drawn from one sample of a study of cytomegalovirus exposure and HLA in healthy donors. Sequenced by immunoSEQ multiplex PCR; TCRdb stores in-frame clones only, minus some. Counted here are roughly 300,000 clones, about nine tenths occurring once; the ten biggest clones make up less than 4%. Sequenced input: PBMCs. The receptors derive from a man aged 40-49 years in good health and CMV-seropositive. Each CDR3 is given with its conserved first and last residue. Each record gives: V gene, J gene, clone size, D gene, CDR3 DNA, CDR3 protein. D genes are given only for firm matches. Not all rows give a size; the values are once, few, many and, for expanded clones, a class.

v_call: TRBV7-9
j_call: TRBJ1-1
clone_size: .
d_call: .
cdr3_nt: TGTGCCAGCAGCAAACAGGGACCGAACACTGAAGCTTTCTTT
cdr3_aa: CASSKQGPNTEAFF

v_call: TRBV27
j_call: TRBJ2-1
clone_size: .
d_call: .
cdr3_nt: TGTGCCAGCGGGGGGCAGGGGGGCCATGAGCAGTTCTTC
cdr3_aa: CASGGQGGHEQFF

v_call: TRBV5-1
j_call: TRBJ1-2
clone_size: few
d_call: TRBD1
cdr3_nt: TGCGCCAGCAGCCCTGGACAGGGTGGGGTCTATGGCTACACCTTC
cdr3_aa: CASSPGQGGVYGYTF

v_call: TRBV5-1
j_call: TRBJ2-1
clone_size: .
d_call: .
cdr3_nt: TGCGCCAGCAGCCGGGACTCGAGGGTGAATGAGCAGTTCTTC
cdr3_aa: CASSRDSRVNEQFF

v_call: TRBV5-1
j_call: TRBJ1-5
clone_size: .
d_call: TRBD1
cdr3_nt: TGCGCCAGCAGCTTGGGTGACAGGGATAGCAATCAGCCCCAGCATTTT
cdr3_aa: CASSLGDRDSNQPQHF

v_call: TRBV4-1
j_call: TRBJ2-1
clone_size: once
d_call: TRBD2
cdr3_nt: TGCGCCAGTACTAGCGGGTCGGGTGAGCAGTTCTTC
cdr3_aa: CASTSGSGEQFF

v_call: TRBV29-1
j_call: TRBJ2-3
clone_size: .
d_call: .
cdr3_nt: TGCAGCGCTCTGGAGGGGACAGATACGCAGTATTTT
cdr3_aa: CSALEGTDTQYF

v_call: TRBV18
j_call: TRBJ2-7
clone_size: .
d_call: TRBD2
cdr3_nt: TGTGCCAGCTCACCTGGAGCGGGGCCCCTCGACGAGCAGTACTTC
cdr3_aa: CASSPGAGPLDEQYF

v_call: TRBV28
j_call: TRBJ2-1
clone_size: .
d_call: TRBD1
cdr3_nt: TGTGCCAGCCTAACTCGACAGGGTTCGGCGTGGCAGTTCTTC
cdr3_aa: CASLTRQGSAWQFF

v_call: TRBV4-3
j_call: TRBJ2-1
clone_size: .
d_call: .
cdr3_nt: TGCGCCAGCAGCCAAGATAGCTTGTACAATGAGCAGTTCTTC
cdr3_aa: CASSQDSLYNEQFF

v_call: TRBV27
j_call: TRBJ1-5
clone_size: .
d_call: .
cdr3_nt: TGTGCCAGCAGCCTCGGAGGACTGCGCAATCAGCCCCAGCATTTT
cdr3_aa: CASSLGGLRNQPQHF

v_call: TRBV4-3
j_call: TRBJ1-1
clone_size: .
d_call: .
cdr3_nt: TGCGCCAGCAGCCCCTCAACAGGAATATGGACTGAAGCTTTCTTT
cdr3_aa: CASSPSTGIWTEAFF

v_call: TRBV2
j_call: TRBJ2-7
clone_size: .
d_call: TRBD2
cdr3_nt: TGTGCCAGCAGTGAGGGGCTAGCGGGAGTTCTCTCCGGGGGGGAGCAGTACTTC
cdr3_aa: CASSEGLAGVLSGGEQYF

v_call: TRBV5-1
j_call: TRBJ2-3
clone_size: .
d_call: .
cdr3_nt: TGCGCCAGCAGCTTCTACAGGAGCACAGATACGCAGTATTTT
cdr3_aa: CASSFYRSTDTQYF

v_call: TRBV6-1
j_call: TRBJ2-1
clone_size: .
d_call: TRBD1
cdr3_nt: TGTGCCAGCCGACCCAGGGGGTTAGATGAGCAGTTCTTC
cdr3_aa: CASRPRGLDEQFF

v_call: TRBV7-9
j_call: TRBJ1-2
clone_size: .
d_call: TRBD1
cdr3_nt: TGTGCCAGCAGCCGGGGACAGGGGGATCACTATGGCTACACCTTC
cdr3_aa: CASSRGQGDHYGYTF

v_call: TRBV5-1
j_call: TRBJ2-7
clone_size: .
d_call: TRBD1
cdr3_nt: TGCGCCAGCAGCTTGGGGGACAGGGGACACCTAGGAGCCTACGAGCAGTACTTC
cdr3_aa: CASSLGDRGHLGAYEQYF

v_call: TRBV7-6
j_call: TRBJ2-7
clone_size: once
d_call: TRBD2
cdr3_nt: TGTGCCAGCAGCCCGCGTTTAGGACTAGTGGCGGGAGTCTACGAGCAGTACTTC
cdr3_aa: CASSPRLGLVAGVYEQYF

v_call: TRBV28
j_call: TRBJ1-2
clone_size: .
d_call: TRBD1
cdr3_nt: TGTGCCAGCAGGGGCCGGGGGACAGGGACTCTCAACTATGGCTACACCTTC
cdr3_aa: CASRGRGTGTLNYGYTF

v_call: TRBV5-1
j_call: TRBJ1-5
clone_size: .
d_call: .
cdr3_nt: TGCGCCAGCAGCCCCTACCCCGGGAGCAATCAGCCCCAGCATTTT
cdr3_aa: CASSPYPGSNQPQHF

v_call: TRBV6-5
j_call: TRBJ1-4
clone_size: .
d_call: TRBD1
cdr3_nt: TGTGCCAGCAGTTACGTGGGGACAGGGACCGAAAAACTGTTTTTT
cdr3_aa: CASSYVGTGTEKLFF

v_call: TRBV27
j_call: TRBJ2-7
clone_size: .
d_call: .
cdr3_nt: TGTGCCACTAATAGGGTTCCCGGGAACGAGCAGTACTTC
cdr3_aa: CATNRVPGNEQYF

v_call: TRBV11-3
j_call: TRBJ2-7
clone_size: .
d_call: .
cdr3_nt: TGTGCCAGCAGCCCAGGGGAGTCCTACGAGCAGTACTTC
cdr3_aa: CASSPGESYEQYF

v_call: TRBV7-7
j_call: TRBJ2-5
clone_size: .
d_call: .
cdr3_nt: TGTGCTAGCAGCCTCAGGATGGATCCCCAAGAGACCCAGTACTTC
cdr3_aa: CASSLRMDPQETQYF

v_call: TRBV6-5
j_call: TRBJ1-4
clone_size: .
d_call: TRBD1
cdr3_nt: TGTGCCAGCAGCAGGGACAGGGGAGAGGGAGAAAAACTGTTTTTT
cdr3_aa: CASSRDRGEGEKLFF

v_call: TRBV4-1
j_call: TRBJ1-5
clone_size: .
d_call: .
cdr3_nt: TGCGCCAGCAGCCTCCGTGCCCCAGGGGTAGGGAGCAATCAGCCCCAGCATTTT
cdr3_aa: CASSLRAPGVGSNQPQHF

v_call: TRBV28
j_call: TRBJ2-1
clone_size: .
d_call: TRBD1
cdr3_nt: TGTGCCAGCAGTTACCCCATCAGGGGGTCCTACAATGAGCAGTTCTTC
cdr3_aa: CASSYPIRGSYNEQFF

v_call: TRBV4-2
j_call: TRBJ1-2
clone_size: .
d_call: TRBD1
cdr3_nt: TGTGCCAGCAGCTCGCCCGGGACAGCCGGGGGCTACACCTTC
cdr3_aa: CASSSPGTAGGYTF

v_call: TRBV6-5
j_call: TRBJ1-5
clone_size: .
d_call: .
cdr3_nt: TGTGCCAGCATTGGCATAAGCAATCAGCCCCAGCATTTT
cdr3_aa: CASIGISNQPQHF

v_call: TRBV19
j_call: TRBJ1-1
clone_size: .
d_call: .
cdr3_nt: TGTGCCAGTCTCTCCGGCGGGAACACTGAAGCTTTCTTT
cdr3_aa: CASLSGGNTEAFF

v_call: TRBV28
j_call: TRBJ1-1
clone_size: few
d_call: .
cdr3_nt: TGTGCCAGCAGTACGGGACAGAACACTGAAGCTTTCTTT
cdr3_aa: CASSTGQNTEAFF

v_call: TRBV5-4
j_call: TRBJ2-1
clone_size: .
d_call: TRBD2
cdr3_nt: TGTGCCAGCAGCTTGGGAGCGGGGAGCCTCGGTGAGCAGTTCTTC
cdr3_aa: CASSLGAGSLGEQFF

v_call: TRBV11-3
j_call: TRBJ2-7
clone_size: .
d_call: TRBD1
cdr3_nt: TGTGCCAGCAGCCGAACAGGGGGCCACGAGCAGTACTTC
cdr3_aa: CASSRTGGHEQYF

v_call: TRBV5-8
j_call: TRBJ1-2
clone_size: .
d_call: .
cdr3_nt: TGTGCCAGCAGCTTGGTAGTTAGCGGTATATATGGCTACACCTTC
cdr3_aa: CASSLVVSGIYGYTF

v_call: TRBV6-6
j_call: TRBJ1-2
clone_size: .
d_call: TRBD1
cdr3_nt: TGTGCCAGCAGTCCGGGACAGGGGAATGGCTACACCTTC
cdr3_aa: CASSPGQGNGYTF

v_call: TRBV28
j_call: TRBJ2-2
clone_size: once
d_call: TRBD2
cdr3_nt: TGTGCCAGCAGTTTTATTGCCGGCGGGCTAGCGGACACCGGGGAGCTGTTTTTT
cdr3_aa: CASSFIAGGLADTGELFF

v_call: TRBV30
j_call: TRBJ2-4
clone_size: .
d_call: TRBD2
cdr3_nt: TGTGCCTGGAGTAGTCAGTTTGCCGGGGGGATTCAGTACTTC
cdr3_aa: CAWSSQFAGGIQYF

v_call: TRBV19
j_call: TRBJ1-1
clone_size: .
d_call: .
cdr3_nt: TGTGCCAGTAGCCCCCAGGGAATGTGGGAAGCTTTCTTT
cdr3_aa: CASSPQGMWEAFF

v_call: TRBV11-2
j_call: TRBJ1-1
clone_size: .
d_call: .
cdr3_nt: TGTGCCACCTCAGGGTTTGGGGGGACTGGCGGGAGCACTGAAGCTTTCTTT
cdr3_aa: CATSGFGGTGGSTEAFF

v_call: TRBV7-3
j_call: TRBJ2-7
clone_size: .
d_call: TRBD1
cdr3_nt: TGTGCCAGCAGCCGGGACAGGGACGGGGAGCAGTACTTC
cdr3_aa: CASSRDRDGEQYF

v_call: TRBV9
j_call: TRBJ2-7
clone_size: .
d_call: TRBD1
cdr3_nt: TGTGCCAGCAGCGCGGAGGCGACAGGGGGCTACGAGCAGTACTTC
cdr3_aa: CASSAEATGGYEQYF

v_call: TRBV29-1
j_call: TRBJ2-7
clone_size: .
d_call: .
cdr3_nt: TGCAGCGTTGTCCTTAATGACGAGCAGTACTTC
cdr3_aa: CSVVLNDEQYF

v_call: TRBV18
j_call: TRBJ1-1
clone_size: .
d_call: .
cdr3_nt: TGTGCCAGCTCACCGCTGAACGGGGGGGACACTGAAGCTTTCTTT
cdr3_aa: CASSPLNGGDTEAFF

v_call: TRBV29-1
j_call: TRBJ2-1
clone_size: .
d_call: TRBD1
cdr3_nt: TGCAGCGTTGATCCCCCGGACAGGGGGCGGGATGAGCAGTTCTTC
cdr3_aa: CSVDPPDRGRDEQFF

v_call: TRBV6-6
j_call: TRBJ2-7
clone_size: .
d_call: .
cdr3_nt: TGTGCCAGCAGTTACTCCGACTCGGCAGGGCGAACCGAGCAGTACTTC
cdr3_aa: CASSYSDSAGRTEQYF

v_call: TRBV29-1
j_call: TRBJ2-3
clone_size: .
d_call: .
cdr3_nt: TGCAGCGTGTCGGTGGGGGGGGCCGATACGCAGTATTTT
cdr3_aa: CSVSVGGADTQYF

v_call: TRBV10-3
j_call: TRBJ1-4
clone_size: .
d_call: TRBD1
cdr3_nt: TGTGCCATCAGGAAGGACAGGGGCCCGTCTAATGAAAAACTGTTTTTT
cdr3_aa: CAIRKDRGPSNEKLFF

v_call: TRBV28
j_call: TRBJ2-7
clone_size: .
d_call: TRBD2
cdr3_nt: TGTGCCAGCAGTCCCAGCGGGAGAGGCTACGAGCAGTACTTC
cdr3_aa: CASSPSGRGYEQYF